What follows describes a single TCR beta chain. The antigen remains unidentified. Primed by a sample-barcoded 5' primer and a J-beta primer mix, a second PCR proceeded for roughly 7 to 11 cycles. Every cDNA molecule bore a tag from a template-switch adaptor containing 12 random nucleotides. All samples gave at least 2.5 million CDR3-containing paired-end reads. TCRdb fed the 5' RACE reads into MiXCR, producing one record per CDR3 protein. The table lists 600,000 to 900,000 distinct CDR3 sequences, 20% to 30% of them singletons. This entry comes from a study of blood T cells in healthy people across ages. V lost 8 bases and J lost 4, with 14 bases in between. Germline assignment: CDR1 MNHEY and CDR2 SMNVEV (reference sequence). This CDR3 is 14 amino acids long. Study outcomes and limitations: Researchers report that TCR beta diversity correlated strongly with naive T cell percentage. Diversity estimates drawn from one million T cells were deemed underestimates.

These data also formed part of another study, on T cells of mothers and their children.

V and J are TRBV27 and TRBJ1-4, with D perhaps TRBD1 (6 bases). The sequence was obtained from a boy aged 10-17 years in good health. Sequencing was carried out using blood. The CDR3 DNA sequence: TGTGCCAGCGCCTCGGACAGTAATAATGAAAAACTGTTTTTT. It yields the protein CASASDSNNEKLFF.